Listed here are 21 T cell receptor beta chains from one sample, sequenced in a study of blood T cells in healthy people across ages. The second PCR ran about 6 to 12 cycles with a sample-barcoded 5' primer and J-beta primers. In TCRdb, the 5' RACE reads were re-called with MiXCR into one record per CDR3 protein. In the table there are roughly 1 million distinct CDR3 sequences, under 30% of which are singletons. A further study also used this sample, focusing on T cells of mothers and their children.

The sequenced sample consisted of blood. The receptors derive from a girl aged 2-10 years in good health.

The V and J genes are TRBV19 and TRBJ1-2; D is perhaps TRBD1 (6 bases). CDR3 length equals 17 residues. The germline V gene has CDR1 LNHDA and CDR2 SQIVND (reference sequence). The V gene lost 7 bases and the J gene lost 3 bases, with 24 bases spanning the gap. In nucleotides, the CDR3 is TGTGCCAGTAACTTTGGGACACTAAGTCTCTCTGACTATGGCTACACCTTC. It translates to CASNFGTLSLSDYGYTF.

This clonotype was counted a few times. This chain uses TRBV29-1 with TRBJ2-5; TRBD2 is a possible D gene (6 bases). The V end was cut by 7 bases, the J end by 4 bases, with 13 bases between. The germline V gene encodes CDR1 SQVTM and CDR2 ANQGSEA. This CDR3 region has 12 residues. In nucleotides, the CDR3 is TGCAGCGGAGAGGAGGGGATAGAGACCCAGTACTTC. Encoded protein: CSGEEGIETQYF.

This clonotype has a handful of counts. This rearrangement joins TRBV6-5 to TRBJ1-1; no clear D gene. The CDR3 loop spans 15 amino acids. CDR1 and CDR2 from the germline V gene are MNHEY and SVGAGI. Trimming took off 0 bases at V and 1 base at J, with 9 bases between the two ends. The CDR3 DNA is TGTGCCAGCAGTTACTCAAGTGGGTGGAACACTGAAGCTTTCTTT. Encoded protein: CASSYSSGWNTEAFF.

As regards this clonotype: A much larger clone is a single base away; this may be a read error. The chain recombines TRBV7-3 with TRBJ2-1; 16 positions agree with TRBD2. CDR1 and CDR2 from the germline V gene are SGHTA and FQGTGA. The CDR3 runs to 14 residues. The chain's CDR3 is CACSSGLAGGEQFF. The CDR3 DNA follows: TGTGCCTGCAGCTCGGGACTAGCGGGAGGGGAGCAGTTCTTC.

The chain is built from TRBV13 and TRBJ1-2; TRBD1 is a possible D gene (5 bases). The CDR3 spans 15 residues. The V gene lost 5 bases and the J gene lost 3 bases, with 16 bases spanning the gap. Germline assignment: CDR1 PRHDT and CDR2 FYEKMQ (reference sequence). CDR3 sequence (DNA): TGTGCCAGCAGCAAGGGGACTACTCGTGACTATGGCTACACCTTC. It translates to CASSKGTTRDYGYTF.

The genes are TRBV23-1 and TRBJ2-7, with 8 nucleotides matching TRBD1. TRBV23-1 is treated as an ORF (open reading frame) with a function not yet certain. The CDR3 extends over 15 amino acids. V shed 1 base and J 2 bases; nucleotides not matched to a gene: 4. CDR3 DNA sequence: TGCGCCAGCAGTCAATGCCAGGGGGCCCCCTACGAGCAGTACTTC. This codes for CASSQCQGAPYEQYF.

This clonotype was seen many times. The J gene is TRBJ2-6, the V gene TRBV12-3 or TRBV12-4, with D maybe TRBD2 (6 bases). The CDR3 runs 16 residues. V lost 5 bases and J lost 2, with 13 bases in between. CDR3 sequence reads: CASSPQGLAGANVLTF. Here the CDR3 DNA reads TGTGCCAGCAGTCCCCAGGGACTTGCTGGGGCCAACGTCCTGACTTTC.

The V and J genes are TRBV5-5 and TRBJ2-3, with 7 bases fitting TRBD2. The CDR3 is 15 residues long. Germline V CDR1 and CDR2: SGHKS, YYEKEE (reference sequence). V trimming: 4 bases; J trimming: 4 bases; junction bases outside the gene matches: 9. CDR3 sequence reads: CASSPTAGNPDTQYF. Written as DNA, the CDR3 is TGTGCCAGCAGCCCCACAGCGGGAAATCCAGATACGCAGTATTTT.

J is TRBJ2-7 and V is TRBV2; tentatively, D is TRBD2 (6 bases). The germline gives CDR1 SNHLY, CDR2 FYNNEI. The ends were cut back, 7 bases at V and 5 bases at J, with 18 bases in the middle. The CDR3 runs 14 residues. CDR3: CASNGLGGADEQYF. DNA for the CDR3: TGTGCCAGCAATGGTCTAGGAGGGGCTGACGAGCAGTACTTC.

The sample holds a few counts of this clonotype. The chain recombines TRBV29-1 with TRBJ2-1; 11 nucleotides line up with TRBD1. This CDR3 is built from 14 residues. V lost 4 bases to trimming and J lost 2 bases; unmatched junction nucleotides: 1. CDR1 is SQVTM and CDR2 is ANQGSEA in the germline V gene. This CDR3 is CSVGGQGAYNEQFF. CDR3 DNA: TGCAGCGTTGGGGGACAGGGGGCCTACAATGAGCAGTTCTTC.

The J gene is TRBJ1-6, the V gene TRBV5-5; possible D gene TRBD1, 5 bases. Germline V gene sequence: CDR1 SGHKS, CDR2 YYEKEE (reference sequence). The CDR3 consists of 14 residues. The V end was cut by 0 bases, the J end by 10 bases, with 11 bases between. In DNA form, the CDR3 reads TGTGCCAGCAGCTTGGTGGGGGGTGACTCACCCCTCCACTTT. It translates to CASSLVGGDSPLHF. Supplemented by reference TRBV5-5 and TRBJ1-6, the full variable domain reads DAGVTQSPTHLIKTRGQQVTLRCSPISGHKSVSWYQQVLGQGPQFIFQYYEKEERGRGNFPDRFSARQFPNYSSELNVNALLLGDSALYLCASSLVGGDSPLHFGNGTRLTVT.

This clonotype showed up just a few times. The DNA for the CDR3 is TGTGCCAGCCGCATTATTAAGGGGACAGCCCAGGGTGAGCAGTTCTTC. It is translated as CASRIIKGTAQGEQFF. This chain connects TRBV12-3 or TRBV12-4 to TRBJ2-5; TRBD1 matches 7 bases. With the DNA end fitting TRBJ2-1 better, the J assignment may be wrong. The CDR3 covers 16 residues.

Details on this clonotype: The CDR3 ends on some other residue instead of the conserved phenylalanine or tryptophan, so this is likely a read error. The chain employs TRBV12-3 or TRBV12-4 and TRBJ2-7; D is uncertain. Trimming stripped 6 bases from V and 3 bases from J, with 6 bases between. The CDR3 length is 11 residues. CDR3 in amino acids: CASSSYYEQYS. CDR3 sequence (DNA): TGTGCCAGCAGCTCATACTACGAGCAGTACTCC.

Notes on this clonotype: Because the CDR3 is missing its conserved closing phenylalanine or tryptophan, this is likely a read error. This chain joins TRBV27 and TRBJ2-3, with D possibly called TRBD1 or TRBD2 (6 bases each). V was pared by 5 bases and J by 4 bases, with 22 bases between. Germline CDR1 reads MNHEY; CDR2 reads SMNVEV (reference sequence). CDR3 length: 17 residues. The DNA for the CDR3 is TGTGCCAGCAGTCCCCCTTTTAGGAGGGGGTTTGCAGATACGCAGTATCTT. It specifies CASSPPFRRGFADTQYL.

In its sample, this clonotype was seen a few times. V usage is TRBV4-1 and J usage is TRBJ2-5; a possible D gene is TRBD2 (5 bases). The J call may not be correct, given that the DNA end is closer to TRBJ2-7. The CDR3 runs to 15 residues. From germline, CDR1 is MGHRA and CDR2 YSYEKL. The CDR3, as DNA: TGCGCCAGCAGCCAGAGGGAGTTTGTAACCTACGAGCAGTACTTC. It encodes CASSQREFVTYEQYF.

The chain couples TRBV5-1 to TRBJ2-5; 10 positions match TRBD2. The CDR3 is made up of 16 amino acids. V gave up 3 bases and J gave up 0 bases; unmatched junction bases: 5. Germline values: CDR1 SGHRS, CDR2 YFSETQ. The CDR3 DNA reads TGCGCCAGCAGCTGGCCTAGCGGGGGTAACCAAGAGACCCAGTACTTC. It is translated as CASSWPSGGNQETQYF.

The V call is TRBV4-3, the J call TRBJ1-2; a possible D gene is TRBD1 (6 bases). Germline CDR1 reads LGHNA; CDR2 reads YSLEER. Trimming stripped 1 base from V and 7 bases from J, with 13 bases between. The CDR3 has 14 amino acids. The chain's CDR3 is CASSQGQASAGYTF. DNA for the CDR3: TGCGCCAGCAGCCAAGGACAGGCTTCTGCTGGCTACACCTTC.

This clonotype was seen more than once but under ten times. The gene calls are TRBV6-5 and TRBJ2-3; 11 nucleotides align to TRBD1. J gave up 4 bases and V 2 bases, and 14 bases lay outside the gene matches. CDR3 length: 19 residues. CDR1 MNHEY and CDR2 SVGAGI come from the germline V gene. In nucleotides, the CDR3 is TGTGCCAGCAGTTACACAACCTTTAGGACAGGGGGCTTGGCAGATACGCAGTATTTT. Amino acids: CASSYTTFRTGGLADTQYF.

The chain recombines TRBV11-2 with TRBJ2-5, with no clear D. The end of the DNA aligns better with TRBJ2-7, so the J call may be wrong. The CDR3 loop spans 15 amino acids. Per the germline V gene, CDR1 is SGHAT and CDR2 is FQNNGV. CDR3 nucleotides: TGTGCCAGCAGCTTAGTTCGGGCAGCGACCTACGAGCAGTACTTC. Residues: CASSLVRAATYEQYF.

This clonotype occurred a few times. The chain links TRBV4-2 to TRBJ2-7; D gene uncertain. CDR1 is LGHNA and CDR2 is YNFKEQ in the germline V gene. The germline V and J ends were trimmed by 1 base and 7 bases, with 11 bases remaining between them. The CDR3 is 13 residues long. Here the CDR3 DNA reads TGTGCCAGCAGCCAAGGGAGTGACCGAGAGCAGTACTTC. Amino acid sequence: CASSQGSDREQYF.

V and J are TRBV12-3 or TRBV12-4 and TRBJ1-5; 7 bases fit TRBD1. Germline trimming cut 6 bases from V and 4 bases from J; bases unmatched to any gene: 6. The CDR3 sequence is 14 residues long. CDR3 residues: CASSQGGLNQPQHF. The CDR3 bases are TGTGCCAGCAGCCAGGGGGGGCTAAATCAGCCCCAGCATTTT.